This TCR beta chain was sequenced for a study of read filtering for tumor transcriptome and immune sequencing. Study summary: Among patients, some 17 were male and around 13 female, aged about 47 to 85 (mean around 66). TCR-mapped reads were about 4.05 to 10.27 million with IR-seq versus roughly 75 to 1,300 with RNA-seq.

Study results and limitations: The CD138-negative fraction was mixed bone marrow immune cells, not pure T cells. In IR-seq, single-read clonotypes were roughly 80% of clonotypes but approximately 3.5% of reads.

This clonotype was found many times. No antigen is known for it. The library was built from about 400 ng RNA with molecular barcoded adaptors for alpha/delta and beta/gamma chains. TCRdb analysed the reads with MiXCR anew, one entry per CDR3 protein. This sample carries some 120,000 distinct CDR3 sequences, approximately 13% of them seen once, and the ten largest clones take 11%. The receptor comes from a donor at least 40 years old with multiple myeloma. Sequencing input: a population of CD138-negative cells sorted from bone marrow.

The CDR3 DNA reads as TGCAGCGTCGGGGGGGGGATCGTTCTGGACAATCAGCCCCAGCATTTT. Translated: CSVGGGIVLDNQPQHF. This chain uses TRBV29-1 with TRBJ1-5, with D tentatively TRBD1 (5 bases). CDR3 size: 16 residues. Germline CDR1 reads SQVTM; CDR2 reads ANQGSEA. Between the trimmed V and J ends, which lost 6 bases and 3 bases, there was a span of 21 bases.